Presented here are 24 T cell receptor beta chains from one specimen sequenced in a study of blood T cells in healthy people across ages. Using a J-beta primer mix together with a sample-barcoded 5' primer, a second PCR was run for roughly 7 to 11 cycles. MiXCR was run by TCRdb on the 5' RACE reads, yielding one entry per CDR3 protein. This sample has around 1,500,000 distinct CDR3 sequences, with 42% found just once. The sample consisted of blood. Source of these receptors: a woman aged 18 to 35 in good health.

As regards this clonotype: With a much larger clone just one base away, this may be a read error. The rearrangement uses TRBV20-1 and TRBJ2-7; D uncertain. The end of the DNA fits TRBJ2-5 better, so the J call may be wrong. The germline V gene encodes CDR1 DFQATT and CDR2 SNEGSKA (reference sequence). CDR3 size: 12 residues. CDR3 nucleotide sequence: TGCAGTGCTTGGACGGACCTGGAGACCCAGTACTTC. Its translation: CSAWTDLETQYF.

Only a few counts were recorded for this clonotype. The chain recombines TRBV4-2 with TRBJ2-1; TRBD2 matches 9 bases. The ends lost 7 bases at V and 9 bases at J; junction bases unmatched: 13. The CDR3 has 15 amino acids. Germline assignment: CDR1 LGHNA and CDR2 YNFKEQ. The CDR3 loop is CASTEDAGGHREQFF. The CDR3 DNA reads TGTGCCAGCACCGAGGACGCGGGGGGGCATCGTGAGCAGTTCTTC.

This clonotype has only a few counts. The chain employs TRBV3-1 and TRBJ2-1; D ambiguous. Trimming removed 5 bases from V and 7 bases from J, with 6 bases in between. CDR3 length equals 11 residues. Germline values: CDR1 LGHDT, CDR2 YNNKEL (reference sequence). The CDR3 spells CASSAFNEQFF. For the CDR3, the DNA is TGTGCCAGCAGCGCTTTTAATGAGCAGTTCTTC.

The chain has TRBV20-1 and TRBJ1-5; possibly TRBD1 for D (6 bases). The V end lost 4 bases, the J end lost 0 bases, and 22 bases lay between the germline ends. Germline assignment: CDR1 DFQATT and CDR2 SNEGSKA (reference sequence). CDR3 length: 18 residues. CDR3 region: CSATQPHRDGVSNQPQHF. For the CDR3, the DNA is TGCAGTGCTACCCAACCTCACAGGGATGGGGTTAGCAATCAGCCCCAGCATTTT.

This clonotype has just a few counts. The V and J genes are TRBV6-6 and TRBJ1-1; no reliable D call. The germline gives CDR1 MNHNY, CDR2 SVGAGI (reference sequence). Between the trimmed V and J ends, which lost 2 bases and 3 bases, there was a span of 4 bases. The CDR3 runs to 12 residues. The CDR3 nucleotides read TGTGCCAGCAGTTACCGGGACACTGAAGCTTTCTTT. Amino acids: CASSYRDTEAFF.

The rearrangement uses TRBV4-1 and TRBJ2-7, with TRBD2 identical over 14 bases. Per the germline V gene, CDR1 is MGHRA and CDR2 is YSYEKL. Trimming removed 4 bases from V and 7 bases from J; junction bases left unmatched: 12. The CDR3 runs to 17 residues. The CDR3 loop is CASSRGLAGVAYNEQYF. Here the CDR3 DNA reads TGCGCCAGCAGCCGGGGACTAGCGGGGGTTGCGTACAATGAGCAGTACTTC.

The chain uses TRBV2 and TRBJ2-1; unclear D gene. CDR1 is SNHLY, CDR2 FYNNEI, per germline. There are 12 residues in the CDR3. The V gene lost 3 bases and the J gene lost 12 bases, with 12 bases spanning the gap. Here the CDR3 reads CASSDSQRAQFF. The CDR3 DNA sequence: TGTGCCAGCAGTGACTCCCAAAGAGCGCAGTTCTTC. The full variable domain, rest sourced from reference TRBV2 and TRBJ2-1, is EPEVTQTPSHQVTQMGQEVILRCVPISNHLYFYWYRQILGQKVEFLVSFYNNEISEKSEIFDDQFSVERPDGSNFTLKIRSTKLEDSAMYFCASSDSQRAQFFGPGTRLTVL.

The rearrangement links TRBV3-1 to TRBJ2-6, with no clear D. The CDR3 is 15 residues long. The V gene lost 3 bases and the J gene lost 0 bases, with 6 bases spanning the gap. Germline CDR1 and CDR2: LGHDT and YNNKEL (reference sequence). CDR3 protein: CASSQTASGANVLTF. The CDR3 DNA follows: TGTGCCAGCAGCCAGACCGCCTCTGGGGCCAACGTCCTGACTTTC.

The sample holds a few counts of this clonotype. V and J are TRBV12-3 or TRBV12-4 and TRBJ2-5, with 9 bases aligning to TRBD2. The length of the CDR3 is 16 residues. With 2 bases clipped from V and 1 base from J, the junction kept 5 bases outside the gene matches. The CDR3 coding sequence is TGTGCCAGCAGTTTATTTAGCGGGGGCACCCAAGAGACCCAGTACTTC. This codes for CASSLFSGGTQETQYF.

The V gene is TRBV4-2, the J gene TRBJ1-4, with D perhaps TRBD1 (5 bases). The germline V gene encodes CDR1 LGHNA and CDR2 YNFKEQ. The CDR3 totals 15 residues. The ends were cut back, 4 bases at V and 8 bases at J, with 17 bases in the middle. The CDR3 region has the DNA TGTGCCAGCAGCCGGCCTGGGGGGTCTCTCGAAAAACTGTTTTTT. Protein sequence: CASSRPGGSLEKLFF.

The CDR3 protein is CASSLAQGPETQYF. In nucleotides, the CDR3 is TGTGCCAGCAGCTTAGCCCAAGGTCCGGAGACCCAGTACTTC. The chain is built from TRBV11-2 and TRBJ2-5; D is ambiguous. Germline V gives CDR1 SGHAT, CDR2 FQNNGV. The V gene lost 1 base and the J gene lost 5 bases, with 11 bases spanning the gap. This CDR3 comprises 14 residues. Combining the CDR3 with reference TRBV11-2 and TRBJ2-5 gives the whole variable domain EAGVAQSPRYKIIEKRQSVAFWCNPISGHATLYWYQQILGQGPKLLIQFQNNGVVDDSQLPKDRFSAERLKGVDSTLKIQPAKLEDSAVYLCASSLAQGPETQYFGPGTRLLVL.

CDR3 in amino acids: CASRAGTAASYSNQPQHF. CDR3 in DNA: TGTGCCAGCAGGGCCGGGACAGCGGCCTCCTATAGCAATCAGCCCCAGCATTTT. This rearrangement joins TRBV12-3 or TRBV12-4 to TRBJ1-5; 7 bases agree with TRBD1. The V gene end was trimmed by 6 bases and the J gene end by 0 bases; junction bases not matched to a gene: 14. This CDR3 contains 18 residues.

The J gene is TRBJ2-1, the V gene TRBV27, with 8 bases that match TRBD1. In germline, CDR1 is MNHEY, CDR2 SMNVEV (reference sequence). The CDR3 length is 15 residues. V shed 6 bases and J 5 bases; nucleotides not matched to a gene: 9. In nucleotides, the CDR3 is TGTGCCAGCAGCCCCAGGGGGCTGAAAAACAATGAGCAGTTCTTC. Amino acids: CASSPRGLKNNEQFF.

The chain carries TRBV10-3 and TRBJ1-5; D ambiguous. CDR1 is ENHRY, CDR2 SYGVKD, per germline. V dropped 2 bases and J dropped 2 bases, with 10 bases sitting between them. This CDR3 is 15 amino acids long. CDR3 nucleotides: TGTGCCATCAGTGAGCCCAAGGGCGGCAATCAGCCCCAGCATTTT. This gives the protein CAISEPKGGNQPQHF.

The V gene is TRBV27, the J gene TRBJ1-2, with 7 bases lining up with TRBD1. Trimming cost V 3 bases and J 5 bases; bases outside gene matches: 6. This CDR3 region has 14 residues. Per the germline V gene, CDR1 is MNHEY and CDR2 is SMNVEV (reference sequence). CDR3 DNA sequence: TGTGCCAGCAGTTTCTACGGGACAGCTTATGGCTACACCTTC. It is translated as CASSFYGTAYGYTF.

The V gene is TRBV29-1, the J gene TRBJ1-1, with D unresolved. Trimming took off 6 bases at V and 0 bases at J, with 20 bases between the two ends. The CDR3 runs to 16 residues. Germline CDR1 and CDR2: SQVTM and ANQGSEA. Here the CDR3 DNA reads TGCAGCGTGTACCAGAGGGAGGGAATAATGAACACTGAAGCTTTCTTT. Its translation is CSVYQREGIMNTEAFF.

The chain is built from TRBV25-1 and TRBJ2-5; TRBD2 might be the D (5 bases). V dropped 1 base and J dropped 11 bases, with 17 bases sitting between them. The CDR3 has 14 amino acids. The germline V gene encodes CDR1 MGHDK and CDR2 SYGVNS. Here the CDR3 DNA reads TGTGCCAGCAGTGAATTCCTCGGGGAAGGTGAGCAGTACTTC. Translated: CASSEFLGEGEQYF.

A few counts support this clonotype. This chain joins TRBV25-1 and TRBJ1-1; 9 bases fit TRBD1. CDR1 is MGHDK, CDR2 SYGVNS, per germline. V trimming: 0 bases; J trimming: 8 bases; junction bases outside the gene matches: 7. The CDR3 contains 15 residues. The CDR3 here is CASSEYVQGAREAFF. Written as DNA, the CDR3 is TGTGCCAGCAGTGAATATGTACAGGGGGCTAGGGAAGCTTTCTTT.

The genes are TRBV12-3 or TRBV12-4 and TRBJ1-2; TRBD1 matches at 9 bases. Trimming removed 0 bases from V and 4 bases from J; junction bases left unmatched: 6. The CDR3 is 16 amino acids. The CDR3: CASSLAQTGGIYGYTF. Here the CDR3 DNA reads TGTGCCAGCAGTTTAGCACAGACAGGGGGGATCTATGGCTACACCTTC.

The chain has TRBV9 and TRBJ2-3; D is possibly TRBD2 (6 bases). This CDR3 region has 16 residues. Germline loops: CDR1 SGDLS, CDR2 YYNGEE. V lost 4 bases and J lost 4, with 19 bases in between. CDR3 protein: CASSTIGGKRPDTQYF. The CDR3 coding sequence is TGTGCCAGCAGCACGATTGGAGGGAAAAGGCCAGATACGCAGTATTTT. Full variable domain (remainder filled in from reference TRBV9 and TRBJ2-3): DSGVTQTPKHLITATGQRVTLRCSPRSGDLSVYWYQQSLDQGLQFLIQYYNGEERAKGNILERFSAQQFPDLHSELNLSSLELGDSALYFCASSTIGGKRPDTQYFGPGTRLTVL.

The DNA of the CDR3 is TGTGCCAGCAGTGATAGGGAGCGGGGGGGCCGGAATGAGCAGTACTTC. Encoded protein: CASSDRERGGRNEQYF. The chain combines TRBV6-1 with TRBJ2-1, with 10 nucleotides matching TRBD2. The J call is in doubt because the DNA end fits TRBJ2-7 better. Germline V lookup: CDR1 MNHNS, CDR2 SASEGT. This CDR3 has 16 amino acids.

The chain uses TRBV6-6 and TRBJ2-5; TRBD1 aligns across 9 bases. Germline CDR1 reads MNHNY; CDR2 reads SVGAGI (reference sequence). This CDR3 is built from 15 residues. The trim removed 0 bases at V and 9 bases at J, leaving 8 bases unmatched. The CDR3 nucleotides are TGTGCCAGCAGTTACTCTTGGACAGGGGATTGGGCCCAGTACTTC. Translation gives CASSYSWTGDWAQYF.

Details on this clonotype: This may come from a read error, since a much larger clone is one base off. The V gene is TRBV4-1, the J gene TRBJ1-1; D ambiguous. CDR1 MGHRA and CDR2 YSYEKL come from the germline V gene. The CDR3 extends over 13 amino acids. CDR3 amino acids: CASNQDPRTEAFF. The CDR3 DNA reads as TGCGCCAGCAACCAAGATCCCCGCACTGAAGCTTTCTTT.

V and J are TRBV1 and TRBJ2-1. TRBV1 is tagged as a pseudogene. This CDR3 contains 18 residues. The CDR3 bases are TGCACCAGCAGCCAAGATGGCAAATGTAGCTTCGCCTACAATGAGCAGTTCTTC. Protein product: CTSSQDGKCSFAYNEQFF.